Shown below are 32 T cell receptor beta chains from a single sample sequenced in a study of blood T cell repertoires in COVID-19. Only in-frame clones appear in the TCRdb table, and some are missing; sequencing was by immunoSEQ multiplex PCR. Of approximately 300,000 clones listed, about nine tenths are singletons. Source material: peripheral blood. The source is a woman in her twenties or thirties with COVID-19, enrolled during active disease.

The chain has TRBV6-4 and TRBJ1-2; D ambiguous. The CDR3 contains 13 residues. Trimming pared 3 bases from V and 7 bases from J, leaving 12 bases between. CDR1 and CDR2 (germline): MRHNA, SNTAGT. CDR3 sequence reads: CASSEWPGSGYTF. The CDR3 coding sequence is TGTGCCAGCAGTGAGTGGCCCGGGAGTGGCTACACCTTC.

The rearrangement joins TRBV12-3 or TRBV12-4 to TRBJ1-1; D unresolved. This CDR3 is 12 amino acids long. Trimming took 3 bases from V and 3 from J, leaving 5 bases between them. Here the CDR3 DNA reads TGTGCCAGCAGTTTCCCCTACACTGAAGCTTTCTTT. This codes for CASSFPYTEAFF.

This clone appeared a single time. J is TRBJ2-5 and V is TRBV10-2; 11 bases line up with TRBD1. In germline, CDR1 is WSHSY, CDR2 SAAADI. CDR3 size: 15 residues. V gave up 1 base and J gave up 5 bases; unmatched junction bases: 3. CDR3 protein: CASSEWTGGRETQYF. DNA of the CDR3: TGCGCCAGCAGTGAGTGGACAGGGGGCCGGGAGACCCAGTACTTC.

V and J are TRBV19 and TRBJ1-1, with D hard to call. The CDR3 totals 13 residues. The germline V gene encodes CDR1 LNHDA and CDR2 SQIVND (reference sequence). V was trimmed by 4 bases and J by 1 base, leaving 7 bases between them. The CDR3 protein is CASSTYKNTEAFF. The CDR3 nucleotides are TGTGCCAGTAGTACTTATAAGAACACTGAAGCTTTCTTT.

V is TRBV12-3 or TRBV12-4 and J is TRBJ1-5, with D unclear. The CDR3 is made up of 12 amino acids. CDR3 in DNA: TGTGCGTCGGGGTTTGGTAATCAGCCCCAGCATTTT. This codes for CASGFGNQPQHF.

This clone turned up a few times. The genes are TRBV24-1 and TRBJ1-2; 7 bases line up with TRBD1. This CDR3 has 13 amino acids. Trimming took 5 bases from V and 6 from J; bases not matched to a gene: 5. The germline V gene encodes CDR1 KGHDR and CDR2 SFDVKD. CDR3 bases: TGTGCCACCAGTGCCCGAACAGGGGATGGCTACACCTTC. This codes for CATSARTGDGYTF.

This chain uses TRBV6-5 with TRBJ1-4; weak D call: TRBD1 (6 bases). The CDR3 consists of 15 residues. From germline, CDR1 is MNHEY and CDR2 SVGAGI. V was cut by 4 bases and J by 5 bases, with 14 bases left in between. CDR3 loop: CASSSPGRGNEKLFF. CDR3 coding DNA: TGTGCCAGCAGTTCCCCCGGCAGGGGCAATGAAAAACTGTTTTTT.

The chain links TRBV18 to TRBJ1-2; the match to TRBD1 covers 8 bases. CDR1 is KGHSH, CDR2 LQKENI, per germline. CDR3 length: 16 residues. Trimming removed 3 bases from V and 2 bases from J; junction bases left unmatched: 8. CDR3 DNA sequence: TGTGCCAGCTCACCCCGGTTTGACAGGGGAAACTATGGCTACACCTTC. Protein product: CASSPRFDRGNYGYTF.

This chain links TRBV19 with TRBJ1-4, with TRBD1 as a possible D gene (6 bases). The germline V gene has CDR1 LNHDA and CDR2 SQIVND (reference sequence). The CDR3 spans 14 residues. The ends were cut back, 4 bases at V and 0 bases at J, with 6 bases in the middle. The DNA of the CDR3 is TGTGCCAGTAGTAGGACAGCAACTAATGAAAAACTGTTTTTT. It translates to CASSRTATNEKLFF.

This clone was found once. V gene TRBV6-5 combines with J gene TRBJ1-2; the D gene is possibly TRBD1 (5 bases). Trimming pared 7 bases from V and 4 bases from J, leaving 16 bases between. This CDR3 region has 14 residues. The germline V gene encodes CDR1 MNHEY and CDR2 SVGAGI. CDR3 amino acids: CASIQAGPTYGYTF. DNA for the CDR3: TGTGCCAGCATTCAGGCGGGACCGACCTATGGCTACACCTTC.

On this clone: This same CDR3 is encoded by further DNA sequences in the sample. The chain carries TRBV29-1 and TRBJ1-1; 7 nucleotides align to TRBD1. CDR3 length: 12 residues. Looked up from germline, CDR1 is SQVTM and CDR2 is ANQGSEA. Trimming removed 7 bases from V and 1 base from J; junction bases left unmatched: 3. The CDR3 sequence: CSGRTGNTEAFF. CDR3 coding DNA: TGCAGCGGTAGGACAGGGAACACTGAAGCTTTCTTT.

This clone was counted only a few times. CDR3 in amino acids: CASSPYPGTEAFF. The CDR3 nucleotides are TGTGCCAGCAGCCCATACCCGGGGACTGAAGCTTTCTTT. This chain uses TRBV12-3 or TRBV12-4 with TRBJ1-1, with D hard to call. V was clipped by 6 bases and J by 5 bases, with 13 bases between them. The CDR3 length is 13 residues.

CDR3 loop: CASRRGYTEAFF. The CDR3, as DNA: TGTGCCAGCAGGAGGGGGTACACTGAAGCTTTCTTT. This chain uses TRBV12-3 or TRBV12-4 with TRBJ1-1; a weak D match, TRBD1 (6 bases). Between the trimmed V and J ends, which lost 6 bases and 3 bases, there was a span of 8 bases. The CDR3 is 12 amino acids.

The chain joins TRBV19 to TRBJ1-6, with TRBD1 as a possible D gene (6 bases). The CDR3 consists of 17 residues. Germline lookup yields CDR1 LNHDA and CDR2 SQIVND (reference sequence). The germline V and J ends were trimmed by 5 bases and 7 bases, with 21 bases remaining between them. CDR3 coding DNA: TGTGCCAGTAGTGCGCCATCTCGAGGGGGAAAAAATTCACCCCTCCACTTT. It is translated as CASSAPSRGGKNSPLHF.

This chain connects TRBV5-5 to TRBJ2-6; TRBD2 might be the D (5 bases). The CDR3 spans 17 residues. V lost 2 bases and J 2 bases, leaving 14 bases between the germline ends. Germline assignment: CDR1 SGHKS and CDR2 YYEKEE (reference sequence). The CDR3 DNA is TGTGCCAGCAGCTTATATGCGGGTGACACTGGGGCCAACGTCCTGACTTTC. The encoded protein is CASSLYAGDTGANVLTF.

Written as DNA, the CDR3 is TGTGCCATCAGTGGGGGACAGGGTAGTTACTCGGATGGCTACACCTTC. This codes for CAISGGQGSYSDGYTF. This rearrangement joins TRBV10-3 to TRBJ1-2; 9 nucleotides line up with TRBD1. CDR1 is ENHRY, CDR2 SYGVKD, per germline. There are 16 residues in the CDR3. The V segment lost 4 bases and the J segment 6 bases; nucleotides outside the gene matches: 12.

CDR3 nucleotides: TGTGCCAGCAGCTTAGATGGGGCAGCCACCGGGGAGCTGTTTTTT. Translating gives CASSLDGAATGELFF. The chain combines TRBV7-2 with TRBJ2-2; D is possibly TRBD1 (5 bases). The CDR3 has 15 amino acids. In germline, CDR1 is SGHTA, CDR2 FQGNSA. V gave up 1 base and J gave up 4 bases, with 10 bases separating them. The full variable domain, rest sourced from reference TRBV7-2 and TRBJ2-2, is GAGVSQSPSNKVTEKGKDVELRCDPISGHTALYWYRQSLGQGLEFLIYFQGNSAPDKSGLPSDRFSAERTGGSVSTLTIQRTQQEDSAVYLCASSLDGAATGELFFGEGSRLTVL.

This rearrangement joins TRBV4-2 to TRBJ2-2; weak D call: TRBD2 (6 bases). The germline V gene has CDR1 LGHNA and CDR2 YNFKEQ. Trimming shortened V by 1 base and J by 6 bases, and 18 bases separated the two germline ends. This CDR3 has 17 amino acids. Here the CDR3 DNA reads TGTGCCAGCAGCCAAGCGCAGGCGGGGACCACGCCCGGGGAGCTGTTTTTT. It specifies CASSQAQAGTTPGELFF.

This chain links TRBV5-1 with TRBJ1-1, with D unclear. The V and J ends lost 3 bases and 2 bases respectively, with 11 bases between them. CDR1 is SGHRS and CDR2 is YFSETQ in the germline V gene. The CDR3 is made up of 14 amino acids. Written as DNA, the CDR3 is TGCGCCAGCAGCTCACCGAGGGATAACACTGAAGCTTTCTTT. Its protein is CASSSPRDNTEAFF.

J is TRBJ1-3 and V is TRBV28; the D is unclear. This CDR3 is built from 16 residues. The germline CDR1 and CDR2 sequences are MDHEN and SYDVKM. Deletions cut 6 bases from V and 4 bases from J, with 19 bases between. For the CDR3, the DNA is TGTGCCAGCAGGGCAGAGGGTGAGGGTAGCGGAAACACCATATATTTT. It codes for CASRAEGEGSGNTIYF.

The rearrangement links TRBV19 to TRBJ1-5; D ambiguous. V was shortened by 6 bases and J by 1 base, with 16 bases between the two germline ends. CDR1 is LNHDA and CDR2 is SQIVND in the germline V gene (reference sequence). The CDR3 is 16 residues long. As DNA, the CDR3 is TGTGCCAGTAGGACATTGGAGGCCAAAAGCAATCAGCCCCAGCATTTT. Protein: CASRTLEAKSNQPQHF.

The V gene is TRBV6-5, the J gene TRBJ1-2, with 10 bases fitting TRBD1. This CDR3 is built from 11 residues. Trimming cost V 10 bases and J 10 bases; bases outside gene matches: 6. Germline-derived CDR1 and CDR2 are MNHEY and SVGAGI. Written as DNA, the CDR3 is TGTGCCACGGGGACAGGGGCAAACTACACCTTC. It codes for CATGTGANYTF.

DNA for the CDR3: TGTGCCAGTAAGACAGACCGGGACAGAAATGAAAAACTGTTTTTT. Translating it yields CASKTDRDRNEKLFF. This rearrangement joins TRBV6-5 to TRBJ1-4, with 7 bases aligning to TRBD1. Germline-derived CDR1 and CDR2 are MNHEY and SVGAGI. After removal of 9 bases from V and 5 bases from J, the junction contained 12 bases not matched to a gene. The CDR3 spans 15 residues.

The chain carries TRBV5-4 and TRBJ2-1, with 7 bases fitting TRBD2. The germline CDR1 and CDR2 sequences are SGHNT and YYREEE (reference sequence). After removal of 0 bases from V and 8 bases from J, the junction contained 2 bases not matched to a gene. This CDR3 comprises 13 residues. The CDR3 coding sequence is TGTGCCAGCAGCTTGGGGGGAGGGTATGAGCAGTTCTTC. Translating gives CASSLGGGYEQFF.

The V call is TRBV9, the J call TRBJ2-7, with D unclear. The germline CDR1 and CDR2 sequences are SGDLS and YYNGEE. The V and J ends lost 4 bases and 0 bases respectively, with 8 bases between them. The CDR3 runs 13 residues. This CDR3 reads CASSPTYSYEQYF. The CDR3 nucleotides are TGTGCCAGCAGCCCAACTTACTCCTACGAGCAGTACTTC. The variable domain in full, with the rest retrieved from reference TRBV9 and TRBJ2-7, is DSGVTQTPKHLITATGQRVTLRCSPRSGDLSVYWYQQSLDQGLQFLIQYYNGEERAKGNILERFSAQQFPDLHSELNLSSLELGDSALYFCASSPTYSYEQYFGPGTRLTVT.

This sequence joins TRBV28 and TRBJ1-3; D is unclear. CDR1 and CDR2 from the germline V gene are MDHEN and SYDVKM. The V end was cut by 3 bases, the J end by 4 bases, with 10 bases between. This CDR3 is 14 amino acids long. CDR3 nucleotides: TGTGCCAGCAGTTTCACGGTCCAAGGAAACACCATATATTTT. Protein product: CASSFTVQGNTIYF.

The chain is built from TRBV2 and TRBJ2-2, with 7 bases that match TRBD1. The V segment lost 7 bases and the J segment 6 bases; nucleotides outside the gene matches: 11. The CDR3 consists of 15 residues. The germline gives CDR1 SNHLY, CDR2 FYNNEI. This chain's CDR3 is CASIDGTASAGELFF. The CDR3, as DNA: TGTGCCAGCATCGACGGGACAGCAAGCGCCGGGGAGCTGTTTTTT.

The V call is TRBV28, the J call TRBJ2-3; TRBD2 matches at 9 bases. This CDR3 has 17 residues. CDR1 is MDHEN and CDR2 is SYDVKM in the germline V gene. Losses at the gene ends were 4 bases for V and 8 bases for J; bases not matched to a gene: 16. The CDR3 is CASSSPAGGGRLSTQYF. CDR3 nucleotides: TGTGCCAGCAGTTCTCCAGCGGGGGGAGGGAGACTTAGTACGCAGTATTTT. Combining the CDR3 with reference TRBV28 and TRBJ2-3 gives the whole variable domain DVKVTQSSRYLVKRTGEKVFLECVQDMDHENMFWYRQDPGLGLRLIYFSYDVKMKEKGDIPEGYSVSREKKERFSLILESASTNQTSMYLCASSSPAGGGRLSTQYFGPGTRLTVL.

The CDR3, as DNA: TGTGCCAGCAGCGACAGGGGTGGAAACACCATATATTTT. Protein product: CASSDRGGNTIYF. The rearrangement joins TRBV2 to TRBJ1-3, with TRBD1 identical over 8 bases. V lost 6 bases, J lost 3 bases, and 1 base stayed unmatched. From germline, CDR1 is SNHLY and CDR2 FYNNEI. The CDR3 is made up of 13 amino acids.

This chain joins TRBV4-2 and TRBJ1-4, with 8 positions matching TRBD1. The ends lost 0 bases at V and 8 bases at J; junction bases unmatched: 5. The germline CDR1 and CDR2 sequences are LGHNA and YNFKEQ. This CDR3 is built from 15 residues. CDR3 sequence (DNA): TGTGCCAGCAGCCAAGATGGCAGGGGGCGAGAAAAACTGTTTTTT. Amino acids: CASSQDGRGREKLFF.

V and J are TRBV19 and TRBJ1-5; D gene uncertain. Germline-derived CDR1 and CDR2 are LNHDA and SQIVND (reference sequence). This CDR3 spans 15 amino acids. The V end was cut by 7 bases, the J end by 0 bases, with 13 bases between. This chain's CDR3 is CASKGGLNSNQPQHF. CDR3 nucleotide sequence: TGTGCCAGTAAAGGTGGGCTCAATAGCAATCAGCCCCAGCATTTT.

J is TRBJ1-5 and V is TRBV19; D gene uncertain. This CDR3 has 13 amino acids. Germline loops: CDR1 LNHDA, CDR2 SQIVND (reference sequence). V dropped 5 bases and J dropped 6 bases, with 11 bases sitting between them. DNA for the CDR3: TGTGCCAGTAGTGGGCCCGCAGTTCAGCCCCAGCATTTT. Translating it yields CASSGPAVQPQHF.